This TCR beta chain derives from a study of CXCR3-negative and CXCR3-positive naive CD8 T cells. The CDR3 totals 15 residues. CDR1 is DFQATT and CDR2 is SNEGSKA in the germline V gene (reference sequence). UMI-labeled 5' RACE yielded the TRB cDNA libraries. TCRdb reprocessed the 5' RACE reads, keeping one entry per CDR3 protein, no DNA. The sample holds approximately 45,000 distinct CDR3 sequences. Sequenced material: memory CD8+ T cells from blood. This receptor was taken from a human donor in good health. Some clones in this sample may be carry-over from other donors' samples. The J gene is TRBJ2-7, the V gene TRBV20-1; TCRdb's assignment of TRBD1 cannot be checked, as there is no DNA. Here the CDR3 reads CSARDLTGQSYEQYF.